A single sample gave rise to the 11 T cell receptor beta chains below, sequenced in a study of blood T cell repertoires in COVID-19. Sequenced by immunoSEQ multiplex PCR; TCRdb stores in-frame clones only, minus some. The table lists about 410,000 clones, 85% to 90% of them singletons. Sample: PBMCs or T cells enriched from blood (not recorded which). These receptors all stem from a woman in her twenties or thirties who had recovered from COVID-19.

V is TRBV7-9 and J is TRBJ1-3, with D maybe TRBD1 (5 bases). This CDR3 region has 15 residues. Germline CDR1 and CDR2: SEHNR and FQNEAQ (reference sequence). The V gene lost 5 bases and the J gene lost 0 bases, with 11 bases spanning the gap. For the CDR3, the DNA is TGTGCCAGCAGCCGGGACTCGAGCTCTGGAAACACCATATATTTT. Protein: CASSRDSSSGNTIYF.

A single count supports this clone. The DNA of the CDR3 is TGTGCCAGCAGACAGGGTTTTGGTTCACCCCTCCACTTT. Residues: CASRQGFGSPLHF. The V call is TRBV7-2, the J call TRBJ1-6; D might be TRBD1 (6 bases). This CDR3 has 13 amino acids. V lost 6 bases to trimming and J lost 9 bases, with 12 bases between them. Germline-derived CDR1 and CDR2 are SGHTA and FQGNSA.

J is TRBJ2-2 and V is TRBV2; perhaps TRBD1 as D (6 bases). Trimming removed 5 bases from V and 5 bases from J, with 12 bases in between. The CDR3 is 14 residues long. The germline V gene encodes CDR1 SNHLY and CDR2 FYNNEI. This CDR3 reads CASSLTRGTGELFF. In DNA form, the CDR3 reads TGTGCCAGCAGTCTCACCAGGGGAACCGGGGAGCTGTTTTTT.

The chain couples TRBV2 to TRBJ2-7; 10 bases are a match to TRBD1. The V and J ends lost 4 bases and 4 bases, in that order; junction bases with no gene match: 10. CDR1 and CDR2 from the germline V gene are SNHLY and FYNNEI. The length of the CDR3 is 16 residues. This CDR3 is CASSGFRGQGRYEQYF. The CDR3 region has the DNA TGTGCCAGCAGTGGGTTTCGGGGACAGGGGAGGTACGAGCAGTACTTC.

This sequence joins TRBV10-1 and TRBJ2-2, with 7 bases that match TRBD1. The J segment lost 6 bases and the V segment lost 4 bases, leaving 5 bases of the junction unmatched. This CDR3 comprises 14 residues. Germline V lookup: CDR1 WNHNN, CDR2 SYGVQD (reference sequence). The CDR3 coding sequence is TGCGCCAGCAGTGCGTTGGACAGGCCCGGGGAGCTGTTTTTT. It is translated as CASSALDRPGELFF.

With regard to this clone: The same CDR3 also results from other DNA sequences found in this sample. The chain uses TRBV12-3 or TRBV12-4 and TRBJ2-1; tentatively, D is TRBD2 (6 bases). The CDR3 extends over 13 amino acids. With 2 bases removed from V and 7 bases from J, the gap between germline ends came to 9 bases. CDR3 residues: CASSLTGGNEQFF. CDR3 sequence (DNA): TGTGCCAGCAGTTTAACCGGGGGAAATGAGCAGTTCTTC.

The CDR3 region is CASSQNRGGLLGYTF. CDR3 nucleotide sequence: TGTGCCAGTAGTCAAAACCGGGGGGGACTCTTGGGCTACACCTTC. V and J are TRBV19 and TRBJ1-2; the D gene is possibly TRBD1 (5 bases). V lost 5 bases to trimming and J lost 8 bases, with 21 bases between them. Germline loops: CDR1 LNHDA, CDR2 SQIVND (reference sequence). The CDR3 consists of 15 residues.

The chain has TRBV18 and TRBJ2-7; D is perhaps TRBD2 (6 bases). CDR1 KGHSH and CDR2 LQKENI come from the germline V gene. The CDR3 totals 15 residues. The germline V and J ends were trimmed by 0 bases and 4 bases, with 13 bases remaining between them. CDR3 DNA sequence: TGTGCCAGCTCACCACCGTCGGGAGTTGAGTACGAGCAGTACTTC. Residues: CASSPPSGVEYEQYF.

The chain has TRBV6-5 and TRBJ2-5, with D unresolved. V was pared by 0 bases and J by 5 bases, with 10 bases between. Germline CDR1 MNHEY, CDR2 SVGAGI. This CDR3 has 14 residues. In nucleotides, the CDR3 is TGTGCCAGCAGTTACTCGATACAGCTTGAGACCCAGTACTTC. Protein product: CASSYSIQLETQYF.

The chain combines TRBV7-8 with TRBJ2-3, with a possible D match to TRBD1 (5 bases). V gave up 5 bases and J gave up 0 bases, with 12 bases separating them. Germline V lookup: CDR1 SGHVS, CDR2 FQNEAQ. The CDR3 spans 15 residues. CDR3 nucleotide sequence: TGTGCCAGCAGCCCGAGACAGAGGAGCACAGATACGCAGTATTTT. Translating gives CASSPRQRSTDTQYF.

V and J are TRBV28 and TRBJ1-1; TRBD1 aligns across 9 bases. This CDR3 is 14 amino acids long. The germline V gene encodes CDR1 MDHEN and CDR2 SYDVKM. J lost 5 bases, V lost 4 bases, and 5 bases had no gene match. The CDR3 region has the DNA TGTGCCAGCAGTTCACAGGGGGCGCGGACTGAAGCTTTCTTT. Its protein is CASSSQGARTEAFF.